A single sample gave rise to the 26 T cell receptor beta chains below, sequenced in a study of T-cell memory formation after mild COVID-19. TCRdb analysed the 5' RACE reads with MiXCR anew, one entry per CDR3 protein. In the table there are a few hundred thousand distinct CDR3 sequences, under 25% of which are singletons. Sequencing used PBMCs or a T cell subset sorted from them (not recorded which). The origin of the receptors is an adult woman who had mild COVID-19 (a few samples of this study predate the infection). Cell type and time point are not known.

The chain combines TRBV29-1 with TRBJ2-7; 12 bases align to TRBD2. J gave up 4 bases and V 7 bases, and 20 bases lay outside the gene matches. This CDR3 has 18 amino acids. Germline V gene data show CDR1 as SQVTM and CDR2 as ANQGSEA. CDR3 loop: CSAFSSGSSGTSGYEQYF. CDR3 DNA sequence: TGCAGCGCTTTTAGCTCCGGGAGTTCCGGGACTAGCGGGTACGAGCAGTACTTC.

This clonotype was counted only a few times. The genes are TRBV6-2 or TRBV6-3 and TRBJ2-2; 8 bases are shared with TRBD1. Germline assignment: CDR1 MNHEY and CDR2 SVGEGT. The CDR3 consists of 15 residues. J gave up 6 bases and V 6 bases, and 9 bases lay outside the gene matches. The CDR3 nucleotides read TGTGCCAGCAGCCGGGGACAGGCCCTCGCCGGGGAGCTGTTTTTT. Translation gives CASSRGQALAGELFF.

This clonotype has more than one count but fewer than ten. This chain uses TRBV4-3 with TRBJ2-1, with D tentatively TRBD2 (6 bases). The CDR3 totals 16 residues. V lost 0 bases, J lost 4 bases, and 13 bases lay in between. The germline CDR1 and CDR2 sequences are LGHNA and YSLEER. Here the CDR3 reads CASSQDGGGLYNEQFF. CDR3 nucleotides: TGCGCCAGCAGCCAAGACGGGGGTGGATTGTACAATGAGCAGTTCTTC.

This chain uses TRBV20-1 with TRBJ2-7; D uncertain. This CDR3 is 12 amino acids long. Germline loops: CDR1 DFQATT, CDR2 SNEGSKA (reference sequence). The V end lost 4 bases, the J end lost 7 bases, and 14 bases lay between the germline ends. The CDR3: CSATRSGKEQYF. The CDR3 DNA reads as TGCAGTGCTACCCGGAGTGGTAAAGAGCAGTACTTC.

The V call is TRBV7-3, the J call TRBJ2-2, with 13 bases aligning to TRBD2. The trim removed 5 bases at V and 5 bases at J, leaving 2 bases unmatched. Germline CDR1 reads SGHTA; CDR2 reads FQGTGA. The CDR3 is 15 residues long. The CDR3 protein is CASSRTSGRTGELFF. CDR3 DNA: TGTGCCAGCAGCCGGACTAGCGGGAGAACCGGGGAGCTGTTTTTT.

The chain uses TRBV19 and TRBJ1-1; possibly TRBD1 for D (6 bases). The ends were cut back, 6 bases at V and 7 bases at J, with 9 bases in the middle. CDR1 is LNHDA and CDR2 is SQIVND in the germline V gene (reference sequence). The CDR3 is 11 amino acids. The CDR3 spells CASRTGVEAFF. For the CDR3, the DNA is TGTGCCAGTAGGACAGGTGTTGAAGCTTTCTTT. The whole variable domain, filled in from reference TRBV19 and TRBJ1-1, reads DGGITQSPKYLFRKEGQNVTLSCEQNLNHDAMYWYRQDPGQGLRLIYYSQIVNDFQKGDIAEGYSVSREKKESFPLTVTSAQKNPTAFYLCASRTGVEAFFGQGTRLTVV.

This chain connects TRBV20-1 to TRBJ2-1, with 8 bases identical to TRBD2. The V gene's germline CDR1 is DFQATT and CDR2 SNEGSKA (reference sequence). This CDR3 region has 14 residues. Trimming cost V 3 bases and J 4 bases; bases outside gene matches: 5. CDR3: CSASGASGYNEQFF. In DNA form, the CDR3 reads TGCAGTGCTAGTGGGGCTAGCGGGTACAATGAGCAGTTCTTC.

This clonotype was observed a handful of times. The chain combines TRBV27 with TRBJ1-4, with 8 bases identical to TRBD1. The CDR3 has 15 residues. Trimming cost V 4 bases and J 7 bases; bases outside gene matches: 8. The germline V gene encodes CDR1 MNHEY and CDR2 SMNVEV (reference sequence). The CDR3 DNA sequence: TGTGCCAGCAGTTCATCAGGGGGCATTGGTGAAAAACTGTTTTTT. Translation gives CASSSSGGIGEKLFF.

This clonotype was counted a few times. The chain uses TRBV7-9 and TRBJ2-7; D is unresolved. Between the trimmed V and J ends, which lost 2 bases and 3 bases, there was a span of 11 bases. The CDR3 is 14 residues long. The V gene's germline CDR1 is SEHNR and CDR2 FQNEAQ (reference sequence). DNA of the CDR3: TGTGCCAGCAGCTTAAGCCCCATTCGCTACGAGCAGTACTTC. Its protein is CASSLSPIRYEQYF. The full variable domain, completed using reference TRBV7-9 and TRBJ2-7, is DTGVSQNPRHKITKRGQNVTFRCDPISEHNRLYWYRQTLGQGPEFLTYFQNEAQLEKSRLLSDRFSAERPKGSFSTLEIQRTEQGDSAMYLCASSLSPIRYEQYFGPGTRLTVT.

There are a few counts of this clonotype. The J gene is TRBJ1-5, the V gene TRBV18, with D unresolved. The CDR3 consists of 15 residues. CDR1 KGHSH and CDR2 LQKENI come from the germline V gene. The V gene lost 1 base and the J gene lost 0 bases, with 7 bases spanning the gap. The DNA for the CDR3 is TGTGCCAGCTCACCACAAGACGGTAGCAATCAGCCCCAGCATTTT. Translating gives CASSPQDGSNQPQHF.

The chain employs TRBV5-4 and TRBJ2-1, with 7 bases identical to TRBD2. V lost 3 bases and J lost 3; bases outside the gene matches: 6. Germline assignment: CDR1 SGHNT and CDR2 YYREEE (reference sequence). This CDR3 is 15 amino acids long. CDR3 sequence reads: CASSWSGAGYNEQFF. The CDR3 bases are TGTGCCAGCAGCTGGAGCGGGGCTGGCTACAATGAGCAGTTCTTC.

The J gene is TRBJ2-4, the V gene TRBV24-1; no clear D gene. The germline gives CDR1 KGHDR, CDR2 SFDVKD. The V end was cut by 4 bases, the J end by 8 bases, with 11 bases between. The CDR3 sequence is 13 residues long. The CDR3 sequence: CATSEALTDIQYF. The DNA of the CDR3 is TGTGCCACCAGTGAAGCCCTCACTGACATTCAGTACTTC.

The CDR3 loop reads CASSLDGGGQPQHF. The DNA for the CDR3 is TGTGCCAGCAGCTTGGATGGGGGGGGACAGCCCCAGCATTTT. The chain carries TRBV7-9 and TRBJ1-5, with TRBD1 as a possible D gene (5 bases). This CDR3 has 14 residues. Germline V gene data show CDR1 as SEHNR and CDR2 as FQNEAQ (reference sequence). Trimming left V 3 bases short and J 7 bases short, with 13 bases between.

This clonotype was seen a handful of times. The chain links TRBV5-1 to TRBJ2-5, with 11 bases identical to TRBD1. Germline CDR1 is SGHRS and CDR2 is YFSETQ. J was trimmed by 5 bases and V by 3 bases; bases with no gene match: 6. This CDR3 comprises 15 residues. The CDR3 region has the DNA TGCGCCAGCAGCTCCGGACAGGGGGCAGGGGAGACCCAGTACTTC. It encodes CASSSGQGAGETQYF.

The chain couples TRBV7-2 to TRBJ1-1, with unresolved D. Germline CDR1 SGHTA, CDR2 FQGNSA. Trimming pared 5 bases from V and 4 bases from J, leaving 14 bases between. The CDR3 is 14 residues long. Written as DNA, the CDR3 is TGTGCCAGCAGCCCCCAAGGGATCGGCACTGAAGCTTTCTTT. Translation: CASSPQGIGTEAFF.

The chain couples TRBV15 to TRBJ1-6; no clear D gene. Germline CDR1 LNHNV, CDR2 YYDKDF (reference sequence). V shed 3 bases and J shed 7 bases, with 7 bases lying between them. The CDR3 is made up of 13 amino acids. The CDR3 nucleotides are TGTGCCACCAGCAGGCTTGGAAATTCACCCCTCCACTTT. This translates into CATSRLGNSPLHF.

The sample holds a few counts of this clonotype. The V gene is TRBV12-3 or TRBV12-4, the J gene TRBJ2-7; no clear D. The CDR3 extends over 14 amino acids. Trimming removed 1 base at V and 1 base at J, with 8 bases between. CDR3 sequence (DNA): TGTGCCAGCAGTTTAGGGACGGAATCCTACGAGCAGTACTTC. Protein product: CASSLGTESYEQYF.

This sequence joins TRBV20-1 and TRBJ2-3; either TRBD1 or TRBD2 may supply D (6 bases each). V lost 0 bases and J lost 2, with 12 bases in between. The CDR3 runs 15 residues. The V gene's germline CDR1 is DFQATT and CDR2 SNEGSKA (reference sequence). The CDR3 loop is CSARDKRGATDTQYF. The CDR3 DNA reads as TGCAGTGCTAGAGATAAAAGGGGGGCCACAGATACGCAGTATTTT.

In its sample, this clonotype was seen a few times. The chain has TRBV5-6 and TRBJ1-2; D is perhaps TRBD1 (6 bases). Germline CDR1 and CDR2: SGHDT and YYEEEE. The CDR3 is 15 residues long. V was clipped by 6 bases and J by 5 bases, with 20 bases between them. CDR3 sequence: CASTPNGGGAYGYTF. The CDR3 nucleotides are TGTGCCAGCACCCCCAACGGAGGGGGGGCTTATGGCTACACCTTC.

This clonotype was detected only a few times. This chain links TRBV27 with TRBJ2-7; D gene uncertain. CDR1 MNHEY and CDR2 SMNVEV come from the germline V gene (reference sequence). The CDR3 runs to 16 residues. The germline V and J ends were trimmed by 5 bases and 2 bases, with 19 bases remaining between them. Here the CDR3 reads CASSNSLGLGTYEQYF. The CDR3 DNA reads TGTGCCAGCAGTAACTCCCTAGGTCTTGGGACCTACGAGCAGTACTTC.

This clonotype showed up just a few times. This rearrangement joins TRBV12-3 or TRBV12-4 to TRBJ2-7, with unresolved D. The CDR3 contains 15 residues. The V and J ends lost 4 bases and 2 bases respectively, with 15 bases between them. In nucleotides, the CDR3 is TGTGCCAGCAGTTACGCCGTCTCAGGTCCCTACGAGCAGTACTTC. Translating it yields CASSYAVSGPYEQYF.

The V and J genes are TRBV7-9 and TRBJ2-7, with 7 nucleotides matching TRBD1. The trim removed 5 bases at V and 0 bases at J, leaving 13 bases unmatched. The germline CDR1 and CDR2 sequences are SEHNR and FQNEAQ (reference sequence). The CDR3 runs to 17 residues. This CDR3 reads CASSPLDRALHSYEQYF. The CDR3 bases are TGTGCCAGCAGCCCCCTCGACAGGGCGCTTCACTCCTACGAGCAGTACTTC.

This clonotype was seen only a few times. The chain uses TRBV7-2 and TRBJ1-2, with 7 bases that match TRBD1. CDR1 SGHTA and CDR2 FQGNSA come from the germline V gene. V shed 3 bases, J shed 5 bases, and the junction held 6 bases outside the gene matches. This CDR3 contains 14 residues. The CDR3 region is CASSLDRSRYGYTF. The CDR3 DNA reads as TGTGCCAGCAGCTTGGACAGGTCCCGATATGGCTACACCTTC.

This chain joins TRBV19 and TRBJ2-7, with D perhaps matching TRBD1 (6 bases). The germline gives CDR1 LNHDA, CDR2 SQIVND (reference sequence). Deletions cut 5 bases from V and 3 bases from J, with 14 bases between. The CDR3 spans 14 residues. CDR3 amino acids: CASSARQANYEQYF. CDR3 nucleotides: TGTGCCAGTAGTGCCCGACAGGCAAACTACGAGCAGTACTTC.

This chain uses TRBV9 with TRBJ2-7, with D unresolved. This CDR3 comprises 11 residues. V gave up 4 bases and J gave up 7 bases, with 9 bases separating them. Germline loops: CDR1 SGDLS, CDR2 YYNGEE. CDR3 amino acids: CASSLPWEQYF. CDR3 nucleotides: TGTGCCAGCAGCCTTCCTTGGGAGCAGTACTTC.

This chain joins TRBV4-3 and TRBJ2-1; TRBD2 matches at 9 bases. Trimming removed 4 bases from V and 10 bases from J; junction bases left unmatched: 11. Germline V lookup: CDR1 LGHNA, CDR2 YSLEER. The CDR3 totals 15 residues. The CDR3 DNA sequence: TGCGCCAGCAGCCCTGGGACTAGCCCGTACGGGGAGCAGTTCTTC. Protein: CASSPGTSPYGEQFF.